Each of the 7 T cell receptor beta chains below was sequenced from the same sample in a study of identifying expanded T cells in peripheral blood. Profiled with immunoSEQ multiplex PCR; TCRdb holds only in-frame clones, not every one. The table shows over 75,000 clones, with approximately 88% occurring only once. Sequenced input: blood. These receptors were collected from a person aged 18-70 years in good health.

This chain links TRBV10-2 with TRBJ2-7; 11 nucleotides agree with TRBD2. With V trimmed by 7 bases and J by 2 bases, 7 bases remained unmatched. The CDR3 has 15 amino acids. Germline assignment: CDR1 WSHSY and CDR2 SAAADI. CDR3: CASKSTSGDTYEQYF. CDR3 DNA: TGCGCCAGCAAATCGACTAGCGGGGATACCTACGAGCAGTACTTC.

CDR3: CASSNGGGRGTEAFF. CDR3 bases: TGTGCCAGTAGTAATGGCGGGGGTAGGGGCACTGAAGCTTTCTTT. The chain couples TRBV19 to TRBJ1-1; D is possibly TRBD1 (5 bases). CDR1 is LNHDA, CDR2 SQIVND, per germline (reference sequence). CDR3 length: 15 residues. Trimming removed 4 bases from V and 4 bases from J, with 16 bases in between.

This sequence joins TRBV5-1 and TRBJ1-1; TRBD1 is a possible D gene (6 bases). Germline values: CDR1 SGHRS, CDR2 YFSETQ. The CDR3 spans 14 residues. Trimming stripped 4 bases from V and 5 bases from J, with 15 bases between. The CDR3 DNA reads as TGCGCCAGCAGCGCAAGGGGGGCCCTTACTGAAGCTTTCTTT. It encodes CASSARGALTEAFF. The whole variable domain, filled in from reference TRBV5-1 and TRBJ1-1, reads KAGVTQTPRYLIKTRGQQVTLSCSPISGHRSVSWYQQTPGQGLQFLFEYFSETQRNKGNFPGRFSGRQFSNSRSEMNVSTLELGDSALYLCASSARGALTEAFFGQGTRLTVV.

V and J are TRBV27 and TRBJ2-7; D gene unclear. The V end lost 5 bases, the J end lost 4 bases, and 12 bases lay between the germline ends. The length of the CDR3 is 13 residues. Germline assignment: CDR1 MNHEY and CDR2 SMNVEV (reference sequence). The CDR3 sequence: CASSPGRPYEQYF. The CDR3 DNA follows: TGTGCCAGCAGTCCAGGACGGCCTTACGAGCAGTACTTC.

The rearrangement uses TRBV29-1 and TRBJ2-1; 8 nucleotides agree with TRBD2. Per the germline V gene, CDR1 is SQVTM and CDR2 is ANQGSEA. The CDR3 contains 17 residues. With 6 bases clipped from V and 0 bases from J, the junction kept 13 bases outside the gene matches. In DNA, the CDR3 is TGCAGCGTGAGGGGAGGGGGGCGGGGGGTCTCCTACAATGAGCAGTTCTTC. Translated: CSVRGGGRGVSYNEQFF.

This clone appeared a single time. This chain uses TRBV14 with TRBJ2-7; 10 nucleotides agree with TRBD2. The CDR3 loop spans 20 amino acids. The J segment lost 5 bases and the V segment lost 3 bases, leaving 22 bases of the junction unmatched. In germline, CDR1 is SGHDN, CDR2 FVKESK. CDR3 in amino acids: CASSHLTNRGLAGVRDEQYF. CDR3 in DNA: TGTGCCAGCAGCCATTTGACGAACAGGGGTCTAGCGGGAGTAAGGGACGAGCAGTACTTC.

V usage is TRBV7-9 and J usage is TRBJ2-1; D might be TRBD1 or TRBD2, each matching 6 bases. With 0 bases removed from V and 1 base from J, the gap between germline ends came to 19 bases. This CDR3 has 19 residues. The germline V gene has CDR1 SEHNR and CDR2 FQNEAQ (reference sequence). The CDR3 loop is CASSLAGRRGTRSYNEQFF. CDR3 sequence (DNA): TGTGCCAGCAGCTTAGCGGGGCGGAGGGGGACGAGGTCCTACAATGAGCAGTTCTTC.